This TCR beta chain derives from a study of shared clonotypes between healthy human individuals. Study at large: Each donor contributed plates that comprised three CD4 naive, three CD4 memory, two CD8 naive and one CD8 memory.

This CDR3 is 15 amino acids long. V gave up 4 bases and J gave up 1 base, with 14 bases separating them. Germline V gene lookup returns CDR1 SNHLY and CDR2 FYNNEI. The table lists this clone with a count of one. Its antigen is unidentified. Points from the study as a whole: Several donors held roughly 5% of naive CD4 clonotypes in common.

The naive CD8 subset, CD45RO-negative cells positively selected for CCR7, excluded terminally differentiated effector memory CD45RA+ cells. Clones were sequenced by immunoSEQ multiplex PCR, and TCRdb holds only the in-frame ones, with some missing. The sample contains just over 2,000,000 clones, approximately 94% of which appear only once. This clonotype originated in a man aged 18-30 years in good health. Sequenced material: naive CD8+ T cells sorted from blood. This rearrangement joins TRBV2 to TRBJ2-7, with TRBD2 as a possible D gene (5 bases). As DNA, the CDR3 is TGTGCCAGCAGTGTAGGGCGGGCGACTTCCTACGAGCAGTACTTC. It is translated as CASSVGRATSYEQYF.